What follows are 26 T cell receptor beta chains derived from one specimen sequenced in a study of a mutant IDH1 vaccine in newly diagnosed glioma. Only in-frame clones appear in the TCRdb table, and some are missing; sequencing was by immunoSEQ multiplex PCR. The sample lists around 50,000 clones; approximately 88% were seen once. What these receptors recognize is not known. The time point is: week 47, end of study. With topical imiquimod, each dose of the vaccine consisted of 300 ug of mutant IDH1 20-mer peptide. This specimen consisted of PBMCs, obtained from a glioma patient whose treatment included an IDH1 peptide vaccine. Source of these receptors: a young woman with glioma. Some clones in this sample may be carry-over from other donors' samples.

This chain joins TRBV6-1 and TRBJ2-1; D gene unclear. Trimming left V 0 bases short and J 8 bases short, with 8 bases between. Germline values: CDR1 MNHNS, CDR2 SASEGT. The CDR3 length is 13 residues. CDR3 sequence reads: CASSEALGYEQFF. The CDR3 DNA sequence: TGTGCCAGCAGTGAAGCGCTGGGGTATGAGCAGTTCTTC.

The chain joins TRBV7-9 to TRBJ2-7; perhaps TRBD2 as D (6 bases). Per the germline V gene, CDR1 is SEHNR and CDR2 is FQNEAQ (reference sequence). This CDR3 contains 13 residues. V was trimmed by 5 bases and J by 3 bases, leaving 11 bases between them. CDR3: CASSRPGLYEQYF. The CDR3 bases are TGTGCCAGCAGCCGTCCGGGACTCTACGAGCAGTACTTC. Drawing the rest from reference TRBV7-9 and TRBJ2-7, the complete variable domain is DTGVSQNPRHKITKRGQNVTFRCDPISEHNRLYWYRQTLGQGPEFLTYFQNEAQLEKSRLLSDRFSAERPKGSFSTLEIQRTEQGDSAMYLCASSRPGLYEQYFGPGTRLTVT.

The V call is TRBV19, the J call TRBJ1-2; a possible D gene is TRBD1 (6 bases). Trimming cost V 7 bases and J 2 bases, with 14 bases left between them. The length of the CDR3 is 14 residues. The germline gives CDR1 LNHDA, CDR2 SQIVND (reference sequence). The CDR3 sequence is CASTPGQGNYGYTF. The CDR3 nucleotides are TGTGCCAGTACTCCGGGACAAGGAAACTATGGCTACACCTTC.

The CDR3 protein is CASSSGRTVPRGTGELFF. In DNA form, the CDR3 reads TGTGCCAGCAGCTCTGGACGGACAGTCCCCCGGGGCACCGGGGAGCTGTTTTTT. The chain carries TRBV7-6 and TRBJ2-2; TRBD1 might be the D (6 bases). CDR1 and CDR2 from the germline V gene are SGHVS and FNYEAQ. This CDR3 comprises 18 residues. The V and J ends lost 4 bases and 4 bases respectively, with 22 bases between them.

The CDR3 sequence is CSVAGGENYGYTF. The CDR3 DNA is TGCAGCGTTGCGGGGGGCGAGAACTATGGCTACACCTTC. The rearrangement uses TRBV29-1 and TRBJ1-2; a possible D gene is TRBD1 (6 bases). There are 13 residues in the CDR3. The V gene lost 4 bases and the J gene lost 2 bases, with 11 bases spanning the gap. Germline V gene data show CDR1 as SQVTM and CDR2 as ANQGSEA.

The chain is built from TRBV5-4 and TRBJ2-3, with 8 bases matching TRBD1. The J segment lost 7 bases and the V segment lost 4 bases, leaving 14 bases of the junction unmatched. Per germline, CDR1 SGHNT and CDR2 YYREEE (reference sequence). This CDR3 spans 16 amino acids. The CDR3 protein is CASSPAEGRTGNTQYF. The DNA of the CDR3 is TGTGCCAGCAGCCCAGCTGAAGGCCGGACAGGGAATACGCAGTATTTT.

The DNA of the CDR3 is TGTGCCAGCAGTGAGGGTCCTACAGGTGAGCAGTTCTTC. It yields the protein CASSEGPTGEQFF. The gene calls are TRBV6-1 and TRBJ2-1; perhaps TRBD1 as D (5 bases). V lost 3 bases and J lost 9, with 12 bases in between. Per germline, CDR1 MNHNS and CDR2 SASEGT. The CDR3 totals 13 residues.

The V gene is TRBV5-4, the J gene TRBJ2-7; 7 bases fit TRBD2. This CDR3 spans 15 amino acids. CDR1 and CDR2 from the germline V gene are SGHNT and YYREEE (reference sequence). The J segment lost 1 base and the V segment lost 0 bases, leaving 4 bases of the junction unmatched. The CDR3 coding sequence is TGTGCCAGCAGCTTGGCGGGAGGAGGATCCTACGAGCAGTACTTC. As protein: CASSLAGGGSYEQYF.

The genes are TRBV13 and TRBJ2-7; weak D call: TRBD2 (6 bases). Germline CDR1 reads PRHDT; CDR2 reads FYEKMQ (reference sequence). V dropped 2 bases and J dropped 1 base, with 15 bases sitting between them. The CDR3 is 16 residues long. In DNA form, the CDR3 reads TGTGCCAGCAGCTTAAGCTCGGACCGGGAGTCCTACGAGCAGTACTTC. This sequence encodes CASSLSSDRESYEQYF.

V is TRBV13 and J is TRBJ2-7; 11 bases align to TRBD2. The CDR3 is 15 residues long. With 4 bases clipped from V and 5 bases from J, the junction kept 7 bases outside the gene matches. Germline CDR1 PRHDT, CDR2 FYEKMQ (reference sequence). In nucleotides, the CDR3 is TGTGCCAGCAGCTCCTTAGCGGGAGGGTCCGACGAGCAGTACTTC. It translates to CASSSLAGGSDEQYF.

The chain's CDR3 is CASTSRVLGTEAFF. The CDR3 DNA follows: TGTGCCAGCACATCCAGGGTTTTGGGCACTGAAGCTTTCTTT. The V and J genes are TRBV7-9 and TRBJ1-1, with D possibly TRBD1 on 5 matching bases. This CDR3 has 14 residues. CDR1 is SEHNR and CDR2 is FQNEAQ in the germline V gene (reference sequence). Trimming shortened V by 7 bases and J by 4 bases, and 16 bases separated the two germline ends.

This sequence joins TRBV30 and TRBJ1-1; D gene ambiguous. The CDR3 is made up of 12 amino acids. V lost 1 base and J lost 8, with 11 bases in between. Germline lookup yields CDR1 GTSNPN and CDR2 SVGIG (reference sequence). The CDR3 is CAWSGRALEAFF. The CDR3 region has the DNA TGTGCCTGGAGTGGGAGGGCGCTAGAAGCTTTCTTT. The full variable domain, completed using reference TRBV30 and TRBJ1-1, is SQTIHQWPATLVQPVGSPLSLECTVEGTSNPNLYWYRQAAGRGLQLLFYSVGIGQISSEVPQNLSASRPQDRQFILSSKKLLLSDSGFYLCAWSGRALEAFFGQGTRLTVV.

This chain links TRBV19 with TRBJ1-5; D may be TRBD1 (6 bases). V was pared by 0 bases and J by 1 base, with 10 bases between. The germline CDR1 and CDR2 sequences are LNHDA and SQIVND (reference sequence). CDR3 size: 16 residues. This CDR3 reads CASSIDTGKSNQPQHF. In DNA, the CDR3 is TGTGCCAGTAGTATAGATACAGGGAAAAGCAATCAGCCCCAGCATTTT. The full variable domain, completed using reference TRBV19 and TRBJ1-5, is DGGITQSPKYLFRKEGQNVTLSCEQNLNHDAMYWYRQDPGQGLRLIYYSQIVNDFQKGDIAEGYSVSREKKESFPLTVTSAQKNPTAFYLCASSIDTGKSNQPQHFGDGTRLSIL.

V is TRBV6-6 and J is TRBJ2-3, with 8 bases that match TRBD2. Losses at the gene ends were 5 bases for V and 1 base for J; bases not matched to a gene: 2. Germline loops: CDR1 MNHNY, CDR2 SVGAGI (reference sequence). The CDR3 has 14 residues. The CDR3 DNA is TGTGCCAGCAGTAGCGGGAGAGGCACAGATACGCAGTATTTT. It yields the protein CASSSGRGTDTQYF.

This clone was counted only a few times. The V and J genes are TRBV7-2 and TRBJ1-2; unclear D gene. V was trimmed by 8 bases and J by 6 bases, leaving 22 bases between them. CDR1 SGHTA and CDR2 FQGNSA come from the germline V gene. The CDR3 spans 15 residues. The CDR3: CASGRPTRSIDGYTF. CDR3 DNA sequence: TGTGCCAGCGGGAGGCCAACGAGGAGTATTGATGGCTACACCTTC.

The rearrangement uses TRBV6-6 and TRBJ1-4, with D uncertain. The germline CDR1 and CDR2 sequences are MNHNY and SVGAGI (reference sequence). This CDR3 is 10 amino acids long. V was cut by 7 bases and J by 16 bases, with 13 bases left in between. CDR3 nucleotide sequence: TGTGCCAGCACCCTCCCTGGGGAGTTTTTT. Its translation: CASTLPGEFF.

Here the CDR3 DNA reads TGTGCCAGCAGCCAGGACAGGGGTTGGACTGAAAAACTGTTTTTT. Translation: CASSQDRGWTEKLFF. The chain couples TRBV5-4 to TRBJ1-4, with 9 bases matching TRBD1. CDR3 size: 15 residues. Germline CDR1 reads SGHNT; CDR2 reads YYREEE (reference sequence). Trimming took 4 bases from V and 7 from J; bases not matched to a gene: 8.

The CDR3: CSAWGAQYF. In DNA form, the CDR3 reads TGCAGTGCGTGGGGGGCCCAGTACTTC. The chain links TRBV20-1 to TRBJ2-5; D might be TRBD2 (6 bases). Trimming removed 6 bases at V and 9 bases at J, with 8 bases between. CDR3 size: 9 residues. Per the germline V gene, CDR1 is DFQATT and CDR2 is SNEGSKA (reference sequence).

In this sample, this clone is medium-sized. The CDR3 loop reads CASSLANGMGEAFF. The CDR3 DNA sequence: TGTGCCAGCAGCTTGGCAAACGGGATGGGTGAAGCTTTCTTT. The chain has TRBV5-4 and TRBJ1-1; D unclear. From germline, CDR1 is SGHNT and CDR2 YYREEE (reference sequence). The V end was cut by 0 bases, the J end by 7 bases, with 13 bases between. This CDR3 has 14 amino acids.

This chain connects TRBV19 to TRBJ1-1, with no clear D. The V end was cut by 6 bases, the J end by 0 bases, with 14 bases between. This CDR3 contains 15 residues. The germline gives CDR1 LNHDA, CDR2 SQIVND (reference sequence). The CDR3 DNA sequence: TGTGCCAGTAGCTACAGTGATTTCATGAACACTGAAGCTTTCTTT. Amino acid sequence: CASSYSDFMNTEAFF.

This clone turned up a few times. The V call is TRBV19, the J call TRBJ1-5, with D perhaps matching TRBD1 (5 bases). This CDR3 has 15 residues. Germline V gives CDR1 LNHDA, CDR2 SQIVND (reference sequence). V gave up 6 bases and J gave up 4 bases, with 16 bases separating them. The CDR3 nucleotides are TGTGCCAGTAGAACACCGGGACCGACTAATCAGCCCCAGCATTTT. Residues: CASRTPGPTNQPQHF.

The CDR3, as DNA: TGTGCCAGCAGCCTTAGGGTGCGGAACAATGAGCAGTTCTTC. Translating gives CASSLRVRNNEQFF. This chain joins TRBV7-9 and TRBJ2-1; no reliable D call. The V gene's germline CDR1 is SEHNR and CDR2 FQNEAQ (reference sequence). The CDR3 is 14 amino acids. The V and J ends lost 5 bases and 5 bases respectively, with 13 bases between them.

The V and J genes are TRBV29-1 and TRBJ1-6; weak D call: TRBD1 (5 bases). V was pared by 5 bases and J by 7 bases, with 15 bases between. CDR3 size: 14 residues. Germline CDR1 is SQVTM and CDR2 is ANQGSEA. The CDR3 protein is CSVSLLGGNSPLHF. The CDR3 nucleotides are TGCAGCGTTAGTCTCCTTGGGGGAAATTCACCCCTCCACTTT.

V and J are TRBV28 and TRBJ1-1; TRBD1 matches at 10 bases. Losses at the gene ends were 8 bases for V and 5 bases for J; bases not matched to a gene: 2. This CDR3 spans 12 amino acids. Germline V gene lookup returns CDR1 MDHEN and CDR2 SYDVKM. The DNA of the CDR3 is TGTGCCAGCCGGGACAGGGGTACTGAAGCTTTCTTT. Translated: CASRDRGTEAFF.

This clone was counted once. The chain recombines TRBV19 with TRBJ2-1; 11 bases fit TRBD1. Germline-derived CDR1 and CDR2 are LNHDA and SQIVND (reference sequence). V trimming: 5 bases; J trimming: 6 bases; junction bases outside the gene matches: 6. There are 15 residues in the CDR3. CDR3 bases: TGTGCCAGTAGTTCCTCCGGGACAGGGGGCAATGAGCAGTTCTTC. It translates to CASSSSGTGGNEQFF. Combining the CDR3 with reference TRBV19 and TRBJ2-1 gives the whole variable domain DGGITQSPKYLFRKEGQNVTLSCEQNLNHDAMYWYRQDPGQGLRLIYYSQIVNDFQKGDIAEGYSVSREKKESFPLTVTSAQKNPTAFYLCASSSSGTGGNEQFFGPGTRLTVL.

The V call is TRBV7-9, the J call TRBJ1-1, with D possibly being TRBD1 (6 bases). The V end lost 7 bases, the J end lost 4 bases, and 13 bases lay between the germline ends. The germline V gene has CDR1 SEHNR and CDR2 FQNEAQ (reference sequence). CDR3 length: 13 residues. The CDR3 reads CASTPGGPTEAFF. CDR3 DNA: TGTGCCAGCACCCCCGGGGGCCCCACTGAAGCTTTCTTT.